This entry describes one T cell receptor (delta chain). This clone has more than one count but fewer than ten. It lacks a known antigen. No base qualities exist here, and no much larger clone lies one base off it. This specimen belongs to a study of gamma-delta T cells after stem cell transplantation (dated by TCRdb to 2016 to 2017). The protocol used for the library was RT-PCR. The instrument given in TCRdb is Illumina MiSeq. TCRdb reprocessed the public reads with the caller CATT; rows with the same DNA were merged afterwards. This sample has 8,500 to 13,000 delta-chain clones in its table, and over 1% of those were observed once. The top ten clones comprise 10% of the sample. The CDR3, cysteine through phenylalanine, is 17 amino acids long. This entry keeps only the CDR3 DNA: 51 bases, framed from base 1. V trim: 3 bases; J trim: 1 base; unmatched bases: 10. The germline V gene gives CDR1 as GEAIGNYY and CDR2 as EKD.

The chain links TRDV2 with TRDJ1, and TRDD3 matches 10 of the central bases. The sequence was obtained from a human donor. It is not recorded whose cells these are; they may come from a transplant donor. Material for sequencing was gamma-delta T cells. The nucleotides read TGTGCCTGTGACTCCCTCGGGGGGGATACGCGCACCGATAAACTCATCTTT. It translates to CACDSLGGDTRTDKLIF.